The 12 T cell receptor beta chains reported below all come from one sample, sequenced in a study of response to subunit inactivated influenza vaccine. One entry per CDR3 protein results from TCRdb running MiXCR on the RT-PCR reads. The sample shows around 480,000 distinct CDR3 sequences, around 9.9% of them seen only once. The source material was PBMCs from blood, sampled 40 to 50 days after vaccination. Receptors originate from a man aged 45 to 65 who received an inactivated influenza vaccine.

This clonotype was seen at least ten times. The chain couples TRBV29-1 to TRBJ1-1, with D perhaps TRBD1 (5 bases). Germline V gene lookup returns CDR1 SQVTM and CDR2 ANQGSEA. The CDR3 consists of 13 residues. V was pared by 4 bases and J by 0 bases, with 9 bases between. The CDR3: CSVAGRLNTEAFF. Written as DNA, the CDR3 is TGCAGCGTTGCGGGACGGCTGAACACTGAAGCTTTCTTT.

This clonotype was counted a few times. DNA of the CDR3: TGTGCCAGCAGCTTTAGCCAGGGGCTAACCTACGAGCAGTACTTC. Residues: CASSFSQGLTYEQYF. This chain links TRBV7-8 with TRBJ2-7, with a weak D call TRBD1 (6 bases). CDR3 length equals 15 residues. Germline assignment: CDR1 SGHVS and CDR2 FQNEAQ. The germline V and J ends were trimmed by 3 bases and 2 bases, with 14 bases remaining between them.

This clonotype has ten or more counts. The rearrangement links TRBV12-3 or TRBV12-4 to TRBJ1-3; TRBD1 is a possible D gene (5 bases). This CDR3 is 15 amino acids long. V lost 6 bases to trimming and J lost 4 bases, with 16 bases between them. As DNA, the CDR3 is TGTGCCAGCAGCCCAGTAGTAGGACACGGAAACACCATATATTTT. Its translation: CASSPVVGHGNTIYF.

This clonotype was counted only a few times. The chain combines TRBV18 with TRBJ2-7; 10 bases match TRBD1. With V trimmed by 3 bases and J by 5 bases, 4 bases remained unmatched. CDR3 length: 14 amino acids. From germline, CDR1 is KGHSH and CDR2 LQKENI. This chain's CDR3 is CASSPGTGVHEQYF. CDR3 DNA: TGTGCCAGCTCACCCGGGACAGGGGTACACGAGCAGTACTTC. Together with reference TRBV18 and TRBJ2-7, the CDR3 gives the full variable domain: NAGVMQNPRHLVRRRGQEARLRCSPMKGHSHVYWYRQLPEEGLKFMVYLQKENIIDESGMPKERFSAEFPKEGPSILRIQQVVRGDSAAYFCASSPGTGVHEQYFGPGTRLTVT.

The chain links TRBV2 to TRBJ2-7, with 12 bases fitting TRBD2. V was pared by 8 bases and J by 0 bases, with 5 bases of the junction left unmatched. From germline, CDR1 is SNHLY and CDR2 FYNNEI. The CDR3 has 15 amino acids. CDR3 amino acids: CASDQTSGSSYEQYF. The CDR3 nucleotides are TGTGCCAGCGACCAGACTAGCGGGAGCTCCTACGAGCAGTACTTC.

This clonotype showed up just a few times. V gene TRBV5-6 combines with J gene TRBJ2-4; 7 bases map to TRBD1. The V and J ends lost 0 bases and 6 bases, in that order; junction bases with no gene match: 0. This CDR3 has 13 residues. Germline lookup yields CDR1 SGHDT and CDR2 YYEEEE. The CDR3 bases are TGTGCCAGCAGCTTGGACAGGGGAAACATTCAGTACTTC. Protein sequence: CASSLDRGNIQYF.

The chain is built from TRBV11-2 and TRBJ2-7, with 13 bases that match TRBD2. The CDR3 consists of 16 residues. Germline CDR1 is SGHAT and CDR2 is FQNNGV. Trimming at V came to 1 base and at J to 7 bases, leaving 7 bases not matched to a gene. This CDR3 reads CASSLVGLAGSREQYF. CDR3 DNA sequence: TGTGCCAGCAGCTTAGTGGGACTAGCGGGGAGTCGGGAGCAGTACTTC.

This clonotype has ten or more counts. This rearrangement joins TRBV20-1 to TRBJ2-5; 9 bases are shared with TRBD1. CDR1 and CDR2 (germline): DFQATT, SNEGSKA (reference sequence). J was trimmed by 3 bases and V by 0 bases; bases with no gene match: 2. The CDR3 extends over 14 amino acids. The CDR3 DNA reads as TGCAGTGCTAGAGATTGGACAGGGGAAGAGACCCAGTACTTC. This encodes CSARDWTGEETQYF.

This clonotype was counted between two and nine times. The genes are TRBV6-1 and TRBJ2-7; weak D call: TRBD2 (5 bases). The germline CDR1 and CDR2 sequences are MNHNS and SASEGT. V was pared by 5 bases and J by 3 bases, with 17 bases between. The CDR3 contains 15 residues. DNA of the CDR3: TGTGCCAGCAGTATGGCTCGGGGTTTCCTCTACGAGCAGTACTTC. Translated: CASSMARGFLYEQYF.

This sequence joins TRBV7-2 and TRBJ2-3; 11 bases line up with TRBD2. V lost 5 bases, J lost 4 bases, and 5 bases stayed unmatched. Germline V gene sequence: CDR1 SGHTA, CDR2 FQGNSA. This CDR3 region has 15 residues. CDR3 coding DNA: TGTGCCAGCAGCAGGACTAGCGGGTTCCCAGATACGCAGTATTTT. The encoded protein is CASSRTSGFPDTQYF.

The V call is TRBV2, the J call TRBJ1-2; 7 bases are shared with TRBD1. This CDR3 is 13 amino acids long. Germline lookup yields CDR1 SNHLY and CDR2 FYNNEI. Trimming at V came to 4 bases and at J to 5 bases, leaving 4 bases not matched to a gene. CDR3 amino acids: CASSGLTGYGYTF. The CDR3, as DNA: TGTGCCAGCAGTGGCTTGACAGGGTATGGCTACACCTTC.

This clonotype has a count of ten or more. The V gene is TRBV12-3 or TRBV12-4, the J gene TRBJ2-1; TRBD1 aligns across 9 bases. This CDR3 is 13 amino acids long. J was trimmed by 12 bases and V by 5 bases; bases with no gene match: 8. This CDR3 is CASSPGQGAAQFF. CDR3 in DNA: TGTGCCAGCAGTCCGGGACAGGGTGCGGCGCAGTTCTTC.